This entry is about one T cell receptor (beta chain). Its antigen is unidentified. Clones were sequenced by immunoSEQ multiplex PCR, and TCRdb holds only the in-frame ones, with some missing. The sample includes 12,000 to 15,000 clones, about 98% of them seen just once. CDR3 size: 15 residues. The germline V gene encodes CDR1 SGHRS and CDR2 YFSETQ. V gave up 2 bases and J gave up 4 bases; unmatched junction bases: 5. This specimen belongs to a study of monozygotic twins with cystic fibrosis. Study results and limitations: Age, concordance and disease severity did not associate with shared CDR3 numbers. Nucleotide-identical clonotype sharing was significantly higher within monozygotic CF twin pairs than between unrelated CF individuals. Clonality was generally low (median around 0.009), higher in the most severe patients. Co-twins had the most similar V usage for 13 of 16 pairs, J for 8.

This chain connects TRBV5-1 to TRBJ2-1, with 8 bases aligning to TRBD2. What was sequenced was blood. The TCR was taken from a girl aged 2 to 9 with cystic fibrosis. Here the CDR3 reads CASSFSLAGYNEQFF. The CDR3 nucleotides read TGCGCCAGCAGCTTCTCCCTAGCGGGTTACAATGAGCAGTTCTTC.